This TCR beta chain was recovered during a study of CD8 T cells in Susac syndrome. RNA amounts of roughly 0.45 to 1 ug underwent reverse transcription with random hexamers. Amplification of TCR beta CDR3 by immunoSEQ multiplex PCR spanned 54 Vbeta and 13 Jbeta. MiXCR, applied by TCRdb to the immunoSEQ multiplex PCR reads, yields one record per CDR3 protein. The repertoire has 90,000 or so distinct CDR3 sequences, about 93% of them found once; the top ten carry 0.25% to 0.4%. CDR1 is SGHVS, CDR2 FQNEAQ, per germline. V dropped 1 base and J dropped 9; count of bases not matched to a gene: 8. CDR3 size: 15 residues.

The chain combines TRBV7-8 with TRBJ2-3; 9 bases line up with TRBD2. The sample taken for sequencing was CD8+ T cells from PBMCs. The source of this sequence is a human donor in good health. The CDR3, as DNA: TGTGCCAGCAGCTTAGGGGGCGGGGGGGCCGGGACGCAGTATTTT. Residues: CASSLGGGGAGTQYF. The full variable domain, its missing parts supplied by reference TRBV7-8 and TRBJ2-3, is GAGVSQSPRYKVAKRGQDVALRCDPISGHVSLFWYQQALGQGPEFLTYFQNEAQLDKSGLPSDRFFAERPEGSVSTLKIQRTQQEDSAVYLCASSLGGGGAGTQYFGPGTRLTVL.